This T cell receptor (beta chain) emerged from a study of blood T cell repertoires in COVID-19. Across the whole study: Whether acute or convalescent, the COVID-19 samples came from the United States, Italy and Spain. In each case, the material was cDNA or gDNA derived from T cells, B-cell-depleted T cells, or PBMCs.

Produced via immunoSEQ multiplex PCR; TCRdb's table is partial and in-frame only. The table includes about 170,000 clones, approximately 86% detected once. Per the germline V gene, CDR1 is SGHRS and CDR2 is YFSETQ. The CDR3 loop spans 17 amino acids. V was shortened by 3 bases and J by 5 bases, with 23 bases between the two germline ends. This chain uses TRBV5-1 with TRBJ1-2, with D perhaps matching TRBD1 (5 bases). Sequencing was performed on peripheral blood. This receptor was identified in a woman older than 75 with active or convalescent COVID-19. This chain's CDR3 is CASSSEYRGGNRYGYTF. CDR3 nucleotide sequence: TGCGCCAGCAGCTCCGAATACCGCGGGGGGAATAGGTATGGCTACACCTTC.